This T cell receptor beta chain comes out of a study of shared clonotypes between healthy human individuals. Across several immunoSEQ plates, the genomic DNA of each subset was split evenly. Using about 0.2 ug DNA, about 29,000 T cell genomes, the sorted-subset replicate PCRs were run. Assay: immunoSEQ multiplex PCR; the TCRdb copy retains only in-frame clones and omits some. The sample lists about 750,000 clones, approximately 92% occurring once. In the naive CD8 group, cells lacked CD45RO and were positively selected for CCR7, so terminally differentiated effector memory CD45RA+ cells were left out. Sequenced material: naive CD8+ T cells sorted from blood. This clonotype was sampled from a man younger than 40 in good health.

The CDR3 DNA reads as TGTGCCAGCATCTCCGAGGGGGGACAGGTATTTTCAGATACGCAGTATTTT. It yields the protein CASISEGGQVFSDTQYF. The rearrangement uses TRBV25-1 and TRBJ2-3, with 8 bases lining up with TRBD1. CDR1 and CDR2 from the germline V gene are MGHDK and SYGVNS. The CDR3 is 17 residues long. The junction had 16 bases not matched to a gene; V was cut back by 7 bases and J by 4 bases.